The source of this TCR beta chain is a study of OX40 agonist ivuxolimab in advanced cancers. On the study more broadly: Averaging approximately 60 years in age, with a range of roughly 23 to 80, the cohort was 80% to 90% male.

This CDR3 comprises 12 residues. Germline CDR1 reads SGHNT; CDR2 reads YENEEA. Notes on this clone: What it binds is unknown.

Study-wide points: Expansion of clones was among the lowest in partial responders at 0.1-3.0 mg/kg. Both CD4+ and CD8+ T cell populations in blood had undergone clonal expansion by week 6 at 0.1 to 3.0 mg/kg. In a subset of nonresponders, normalized T-cell clonal expansion was also low.

Libraries were prepared by immunoSEQ multiplex PCR; TCRdb keeps only in-frame clonotypes and omits some of them. The sample records tens of thousands of clones, about 85% being singletons. The sequencing used CD4+ or CD8+ T cells sorted from blood, collected in a trial of the OX40 agonist ivuxolimab. The sequence was obtained from an adult with an advanced solid tumor such as melanoma, head and neck, liver or kidney cancer. The chain uses TRBV11-3 and TRBJ1-4, with D possibly being TRBD1 (6 bases). CDR3 in amino acids: CASRGPNEKLFF. DNA for the CDR3: TGTGCTTCCAGGGGACCTAATGAAAAACTGTTTTTT.